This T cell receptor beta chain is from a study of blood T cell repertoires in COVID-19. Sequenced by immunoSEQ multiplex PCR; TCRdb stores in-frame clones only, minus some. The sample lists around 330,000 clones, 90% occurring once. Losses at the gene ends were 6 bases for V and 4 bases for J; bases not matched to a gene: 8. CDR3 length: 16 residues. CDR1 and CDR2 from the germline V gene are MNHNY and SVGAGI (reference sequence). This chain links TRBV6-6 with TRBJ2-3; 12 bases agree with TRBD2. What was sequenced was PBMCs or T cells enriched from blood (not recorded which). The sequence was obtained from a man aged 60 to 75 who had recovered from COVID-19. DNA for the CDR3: TGTGCCAGCAGACCGACTAGCGGGAGTGTCCCAGATACGCAGTATTTT. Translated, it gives CASRPTSGSVPDTQYF.